This TCR beta chain was documented in a study of siplizumab effects on memory and regulatory T cells. Broader study findings: The alloreactive clones that mapped to unstimulated subsets made up only a minor fraction. The diversity of naive T cells seemed greater than that of memory cells, and their alloresponse contribution seemed major. Confirmation was lacking for the suppressive function of proliferating Tregs derived from siplizumab cultures.

Notes on this clone: Its antigen is not identified.

Clones were read by immunoSEQ multiplex PCR, and TCRdb kept only the in-frame ones, dropping some. Here the sample spans 100,000 or so clones, approximately 91% being singletons. Deletions cut 4 bases from V and 2 bases from J, with 12 bases between. Germline V gene data show CDR1 as LNHDA and CDR2 as SQIVND (reference sequence). This CDR3 has 14 residues. The receptor was derived from a human donor in good health. This chain connects TRBV19 to TRBJ2-7, with D perhaps TRBD1 (6 bases). The sequencing sample was made of CD4+ T cells sorted from blood. DNA for the CDR3: TGTGCCAGTAGTAGTACAGGGAGAGCCTACGAGCAGTACTTC. Its protein is CASSSTGRAYEQYF.